This is a list of T cell receptor beta chains from one sample in a study of identical twins. TCRdb recomputed calls from the 5' RACE reads with MiXCR, one row per CDR3 protein. The data hold 450,000 to 600,000 distinct CDR3 sequences, with about 22% observed a single time. The sample was also reused in another study, on yellow fever vaccine responses in identical twins.

The sample taken for sequencing was CD4+ T cells sorted from blood. Source of these receptors: a young woman in good health. Both conserved end residues are part of each CDR3. Each record gives: clone size, J gene, V gene, D gene, CDR3 protein, CDR3 DNA. D genes are given only for firm matches. Clone size is not always given. Where it is, it says once, few, many or a class for expanded clones.

clone size: -
J gene: TRBJ2-6
V gene: TRBV27
D gene: -
CDR3 protein: CASSFIDANVLTF
CDR3 DNA: TGTGCCAGCAGTTTTATCGACGCCAACGTCCTGACTTTC

clone size: few
J gene: TRBJ2-7
V gene: TRBV20-1
D gene: -
CDR3 protein: CSASRQADEQYF
CDR3 DNA: TGCAGTGCTAGCCGACAGGCCGACGAGCAGTACTTC

clone size: few
J gene: TRBJ2-7
V gene: TRBV7-9
D gene: -
CDR3 protein: CASSPKWVTGSSYEQYF
CDR3 DNA: TGTGCCAGCAGCCCCAAGTGGGTTACGGGATCCTCCTACGAGCAGTACTTC

clone size: few
J gene: TRBJ2-3
V gene: TRBV5-6
D gene: -
CDR3 protein: CASSSGLLGTDTQYF
CDR3 DNA: TGTGCCAGCAGCTCGGGACTCCTGGGCACAGATACGCAGTATTTT

clone size: -
J gene: TRBJ1-3
V gene: TRBV12-3/TRBV12-4
D gene: -
CDR3 protein: CASSLKMSGNTIYF
CDR3 DNA: TGTGCCAGCAGTTTAAAGATGTCTGGAAACACCATATATTTT

clone size: -
J gene: TRBJ1-1
V gene: TRBV20-1
D gene: TRBD1
CDR3 protein: CSAAGTVNTEAFF
CDR3 DNA: TGCAGTGCTGCCGGGACAGTGAACACTGAAGCTTTCTTT

clone size: few
J gene: TRBJ2-5
V gene: TRBV29-1
D gene: -
CDR3 protein: CSVEQVSLQETQYF
CDR3 DNA: TGCAGCGTTGAACAGGTCTCCCTACAAGAGACCCAGTACTTC

clone size: few
J gene: TRBJ1-5
V gene: TRBV6-2/TRBV6-3
D gene: -
CDR3 protein: CASSYGGRAQPQHF
CDR3 DNA: TGTGCCAGCAGTTACGGGGGAAGGGCTCAGCCCCAGCATTTT

clone size: few
J gene: TRBJ2-3
V gene: TRBV6-5
D gene: TRBD1
CDR3 protein: CASSYSRDRPGDTQYF
CDR3 DNA: TGTGCCAGCAGTTACTCGAGGGACAGGCCGGGAGATACGCAGTATTTT

clone size: -
J gene: TRBJ2-1
V gene: TRBV7-9
D gene: TRBD2
CDR3 protein: CASSPRSGGAFEQFF
CDR3 DNA: TGTGCCAGCAGCCCCCGTAGCGGGGGGGCATTTGAGCAGTTCTTC

clone size: -
J gene: TRBJ2-3
V gene: TRBV11-3
D gene: -
CDR3 protein: CASSHDGNTDTQYF
CDR3 DNA: TGTGCCAGCAGCCACGATGGGAACACAGATACGCAGTATTTT

clone size: -
J gene: TRBJ1-4
V gene: TRBV6-1
D gene: TRBD1
CDR3 protein: CASSTRGVAEKLFF
CDR3 DNA: TGTGCCAGCAGCACCAGGGGGGTCGCCGAAAAACTGTTTTTT

clone size: few
J gene: TRBJ2-3
V gene: TRBV5-1
D gene: -
CDR3 protein: CASSLVRGDTDTQYF
CDR3 DNA: TGCGCCAGCAGCTTGGTTAGAGGGGACACAGATACGCAGTATTTT

clone size: few
J gene: TRBJ2-7
V gene: TRBV10-3
D gene: -
CDR3 protein: CAISPSDEQYF
CDR3 DNA: TGTGCCATCAGTCCCTCGGACGAGCAGTACTTC

clone size: few
J gene: TRBJ2-3
V gene: TRBV2
D gene: -
CDR3 protein: CASTKNGDTQYF
CDR3 DNA: TGTGCCAGCACCAAGAATGGAGATACGCAGTATTTT

clone size: -
J gene: TRBJ2-3
V gene: TRBV27
D gene: -
CDR3 protein: CASSFYKGTDTQYF
CDR3 DNA: TGTGCCAGCAGTTTCTACAAGGGCACAGATACGCAGTATTTT

clone size: -
J gene: TRBJ2-1
V gene: TRBV28
D gene: TRBD2
CDR3 protein: CASITGTSGYNEQFF
CDR3 DNA: TGTGCCAGCATAACCGGGACTAGCGGTTACAATGAGCAGTTCTTC

clone size: -
J gene: TRBJ2-3
V gene: TRBV5-6
D gene: -
CDR3 protein: CASSLYSTDTQYF
CDR3 DNA: TGTGCCAGCAGCTTGTATTCCACAGATACGCAGTATTTT

clone size: few
J gene: TRBJ1-4
V gene: TRBV6-1
D gene: -
CDR3 protein: CASSRTGNNEKLFF
CDR3 DNA: TGTGCCAGCAGCCGTACCGGGAATAATGAAAAACTGTTTTTT

clone size: -
J gene: TRBJ1-6
V gene: TRBV5-1
D gene: -
CDR3 protein: CASSTWTDNNSPLHF
CDR3 DNA: TGCGCCAGCAGCACCTGGACAGACAACAATTCACCCCTCCACTTT

clone size: -
J gene: TRBJ2-5
V gene: TRBV27
D gene: TRBD1
CDR3 protein: CASSPRWSGGEETQYF
CDR3 DNA: TGTGCCAGCAGTCCCCGGTGGTCAGGGGGAGAAGAGACCCAGTACTTC

clone size: -
J gene: TRBJ2-2
V gene: TRBV9
D gene: TRBD2
CDR3 protein: CASSVGASGTVNTGELFF
CDR3 DNA: TGTGCCAGCAGCGTAGGGGCTAGCGGGACTGTGAACACCGGGGAGCTGTTTTTT

clone size: few
J gene: TRBJ1-6
V gene: TRBV5-1
D gene: -
CDR3 protein: CASRQRGYNSPLHF
CDR3 DNA: TGCGCCAGCAGGCAAAGGGGTTATAATTCACCCCTCCACTTT

clone size: -
J gene: TRBJ2-1
V gene: TRBV7-9
D gene: TRBD2
CDR3 protein: CASSAPGLAGGGNEQFF
CDR3 DNA: TGTGCCAGCAGCGCACCGGGACTAGCGGGAGGAGGTAATGAGCAGTTCTTC

clone size: -
J gene: TRBJ1-1
V gene: TRBV28
D gene: -
CDR3 protein: CASSLVFRGSEAFF
CDR3 DNA: TGTGCCAGCAGTTTAGTATTTCGAGGGTCTGAAGCTTTCTTT

clone size: few
J gene: TRBJ1-1
V gene: TRBV6-2/TRBV6-3
D gene: -
CDR3 protein: CASSYGTLNTEAFF
CDR3 DNA: TGTGCCAGCAGTTATGGGACGCTGAACACTGAAGCTTTCTTT

clone size: few
J gene: TRBJ2-2
V gene: TRBV6-2/TRBV6-3
D gene: TRBD2
CDR3 protein: CASRGLERTSENTGELFF
CDR3 DNA: TGTGCCAGCAGAGGGCTTGAGAGGACTAGCGAGAACACCGGGGAGCTGTTTTTT

clone size: few
J gene: TRBJ2-5
V gene: TRBV6-1
D gene: -
CDR3 protein: CASKRGRGAQETQYF
CDR3 DNA: TGTGCCAGCAAAAGGGGGCGGGGGGCCCAAGAGACCCAGTACTTC

clone size: few
J gene: TRBJ1-2
V gene: TRBV6-5
D gene: -
CDR3 protein: CASKGLYGYTF
CDR3 DNA: TGTGCCAGCAAGGGACTCTATGGCTACACCTTC

clone size: -
J gene: TRBJ2-1
V gene: TRBV11-1
D gene: TRBD2
CDR3 protein: CASSPRLAGPVWSYNEQFF
CDR3 DNA: TGTGCCAGCAGCCCCCGACTAGCTGGGCCTGTTTGGTCCTACAATGAGCAGTTCTTC

clone size: few
J gene: TRBJ2-3
V gene: TRBV5-1
D gene: TRBD2
CDR3 protein: CASSPGSGISTDTQYF
CDR3 DNA: TGCGCCAGCAGCCCGGGAAGCGGGATTAGCACAGATACGCAGTATTTT

clone size: -
J gene: TRBJ2-1
V gene: TRBV5-1
D gene: -
CDR3 protein: CASSSSGVRGLNEQFF
CDR3 DNA: TGCGCCAGCAGCTCGTCAGGGGTCCGGGGTCTCAATGAGCAGTTCTTC

clone size: few
J gene: TRBJ2-7
V gene: TRBV18
D gene: -
CDR3 protein: CASSPQTLGEQYF
CDR3 DNA: TGTGCCAGCTCACCACAGACCCTAGGGGAGCAGTACTTC

clone size: many
J gene: TRBJ1-1
V gene: TRBV7-9
D gene: TRBD1
CDR3 protein: CASSLGDRENTEAFF
CDR3 DNA: TGTGCCAGCAGCTTAGGGGACAGGGAGAACACTGAAGCTTTCTTT

clone size: -
J gene: TRBJ1-5
V gene: TRBV9
D gene: -
CDR3 protein: CASSVDGDSNQPQHF
CDR3 DNA: TGTGCCAGCAGCGTAGACGGGGATAGCAATCAGCCCCAGCATTTT

clone size: few
J gene: TRBJ2-2
V gene: TRBV9
D gene: TRBD2
CDR3 protein: CASNPTAGVTGELFF
CDR3 DNA: TGTGCCAGCAACCCCACAGCGGGAGTCACCGGGGAGCTGTTTTTT

clone size: few
J gene: TRBJ2-1
V gene: TRBV6-1
D gene: -
CDR3 protein: CASIRTGTLYNEQFF
CDR3 DNA: TGTGCCAGCATCCGAACAGGGACCCTCTACAATGAGCAGTTCTTC

clone size: -
J gene: TRBJ2-7
V gene: TRBV28
D gene: TRBD2
CDR3 protein: CASSLGGTSGKDEQYF
CDR3 DNA: TGTGCCAGCAGTTTAGGGGGGACTAGCGGGAAGGACGAGCAGTACTTC

clone size: -
J gene: TRBJ2-5
V gene: TRBV20-1
D gene: -
CDR3 protein: CSARDKIQETQYF
CDR3 DNA: TGCAGTGCTAGAGACAAGATACAAGAGACCCAGTACTTC

clone size: few
J gene: TRBJ2-7
V gene: TRBV28
D gene: -
CDR3 protein: CASRKGLRTGEQYF
CDR3 DNA: TGTGCCAGCAGGAAGGGGCTCCGGACGGGCGAGCAGTACTTC

clone size: -
J gene: TRBJ1-4
V gene: TRBV2
D gene: -
CDR3 protein: CASSEDSLLTNEKLFF
CDR3 DNA: TGTGCCAGCAGTGAAGACAGCCTATTGACCAATGAAAAACTGTTTTTT

clone size: -
J gene: TRBJ2-5
V gene: TRBV7-9
D gene: -
CDR3 protein: CASSPLRQWGIQETQYF
CDR3 DNA: TGTGCCAGCAGCCCTTTACGACAGTGGGGGATCCAAGAGACCCAGTACTTC

clone size: -
J gene: TRBJ1-5
V gene: TRBV28
D gene: -
CDR3 protein: CASTLDLGRNQPQHF
CDR3 DNA: TGTGCCAGCACCCTAGACCTGGGGCGGAATCAGCCCCAGCATTTT

clone size: many
J gene: TRBJ1-3
V gene: TRBV6-1
D gene: -
CDR3 protein: CASSRSTANSGNTIYF
CDR3 DNA: TGTGCCAGCAGTCGATCGACTGCCAACTCTGGAAACACCATATATTTT

clone size: few
J gene: TRBJ2-7
V gene: TRBV4-1
D gene: -
CDR3 protein: CASSQVPPGMNEQYF
CDR3 DNA: TGCGCCAGCAGCCAAGTCCCGCCGGGTATGAACGAGCAGTACTTC

clone size: few
J gene: TRBJ1-2
V gene: TRBV28
D gene: -
CDR3 protein: CASQDRGANYGYTF
CDR3 DNA: TGTGCCAGCCAAGACAGAGGGGCTAACTATGGCTACACCTTC

clone size: few
J gene: TRBJ2-7
V gene: TRBV7-6
D gene: TRBD2
CDR3 protein: CASSVSLADYEQYF
CDR3 DNA: TGTGCCAGCAGCGTCTCACTAGCGGACTACGAGCAGTACTTC

clone size: many
J gene: TRBJ2-2
V gene: TRBV4-2
D gene: TRBD2
CDR3 protein: CASSPRSAGDNTGELFF
CDR3 DNA: TGTGCCAGCAGCCCCCGTTCCGCGGGGGACAACACCGGGGAGCTGTTTTTT

clone size: many
J gene: TRBJ1-2
V gene: TRBV5-1
D gene: -
CDR3 protein: CASRQQGSGYTF
CDR3 DNA: TGCGCCAGCAGGCAGCAGGGGTCTGGCTACACCTTC

clone size: -
J gene: TRBJ1-1
V gene: TRBV5-1
D gene: TRBD1
CDR3 protein: CASSSPGTATEAFF
CDR3 DNA: TGCGCCAGCAGCTCCCCTGGGACAGCCACTGAAGCTTTCTTT

clone size: -
J gene: TRBJ2-5
V gene: TRBV20-1
D gene: -
CDR3 protein: CSARDSSFKTQYF
CDR3 DNA: TGCAGTGCTAGAGATAGTAGTTTTAAGACCCAGTACTTC

clone size: -
J gene: TRBJ2-1
V gene: TRBV7-8
D gene: TRBD1
CDR3 protein: CASSTQGQLNEQFF
CDR3 DNA: TGTGCCAGCAGCACCCAGGGACAGCTCAATGAGCAGTTCTTC

clone size: -
J gene: TRBJ2-7
V gene: TRBV12-3/TRBV12-4
D gene: TRBD2
CDR3 protein: CASSLARISSGRGVGYEQYF
CDR3 DNA: TGTGCCAGCAGTTTGGCTCGAATATCTAGCGGGAGAGGGGTTGGCTACGAGCAGTACTTC

clone size: few
J gene: TRBJ1-2
V gene: TRBV6-1
D gene: TRBD1
CDR3 protein: CASSPRDRGYGYTF
CDR3 DNA: TGTGCCAGCAGTCCCCGGGACAGGGGATATGGCTACACCTTC

clone size: -
J gene: TRBJ1-4
V gene: TRBV7-6
D gene: TRBD1
CDR3 protein: CASSLATGYNEKLFF
CDR3 DNA: TGTGCCAGCAGCTTAGCGACAGGGTATAATGAAAAACTGTTTTTT

clone size: few
J gene: TRBJ2-3
V gene: TRBV20-1
D gene: -
CDR3 protein: CSAERIGTDTQYF
CDR3 DNA: TGCAGTGCCGAGAGAATAGGCACAGATACGCAGTATTTT

clone size: -
J gene: TRBJ2-5
V gene: TRBV9
D gene: TRBD2
CDR3 protein: CASSVGRLAGGRETQYF
CDR3 DNA: TGTGCCAGCAGCGTAGGGCGACTAGCGGGAGGGAGAGAGACCCAGTACTTC

clone size: -
J gene: TRBJ2-6
V gene: TRBV6-1
D gene: TRBD1
CDR3 protein: CASNAQGYVAGANVLTF
CDR3 DNA: TGTGCCAGCAATGCACAGGGGTATGTAGCTGGGGCCAACGTCCTGACTTTC

clone size: few
J gene: TRBJ1-2
V gene: TRBV15
D gene: -
CDR3 protein: CATSAEPGPSTYGYTF
CDR3 DNA: TGTGCCACCAGCGCAGAACCCGGACCTTCTACCTATGGCTACACCTTC

clone size: -
J gene: TRBJ2-1
V gene: TRBV12-3/TRBV12-4
D gene: -
CDR3 protein: CASSWTGVSYNEQFF
CDR3 DNA: TGTGCCAGCAGTTGGACGGGAGTGTCCTACAATGAGCAGTTCTTC